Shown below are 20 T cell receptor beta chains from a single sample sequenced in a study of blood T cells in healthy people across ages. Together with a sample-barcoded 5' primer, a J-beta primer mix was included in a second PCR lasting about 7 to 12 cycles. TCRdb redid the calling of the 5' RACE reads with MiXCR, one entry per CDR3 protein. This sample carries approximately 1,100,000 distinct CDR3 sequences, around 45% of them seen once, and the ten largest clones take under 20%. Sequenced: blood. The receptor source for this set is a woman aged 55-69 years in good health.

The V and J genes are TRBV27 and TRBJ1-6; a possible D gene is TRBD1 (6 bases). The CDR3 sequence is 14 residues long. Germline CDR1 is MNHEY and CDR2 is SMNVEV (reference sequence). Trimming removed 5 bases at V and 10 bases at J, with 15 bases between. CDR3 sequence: CASSHLDQGSPLHF. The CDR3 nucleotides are TGTGCCAGCAGTCATCTTGACCAGGGGTCACCCCTCCACTTT.

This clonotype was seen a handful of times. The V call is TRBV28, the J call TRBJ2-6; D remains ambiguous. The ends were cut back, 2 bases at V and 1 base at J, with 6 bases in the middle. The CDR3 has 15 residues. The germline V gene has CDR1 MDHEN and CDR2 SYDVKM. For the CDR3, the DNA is TGTGCCAGCAGTTTAATCCGATCTGGGGCCAACGTCCTGACTTTC. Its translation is CASSLIRSGANVLTF.

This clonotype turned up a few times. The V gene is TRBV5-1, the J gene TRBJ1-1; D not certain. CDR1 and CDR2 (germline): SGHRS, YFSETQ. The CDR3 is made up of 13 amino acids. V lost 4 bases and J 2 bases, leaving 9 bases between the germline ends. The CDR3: CASSDGVNTEAFF. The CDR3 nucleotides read TGCGCCAGCAGCGACGGCGTCAACACTGAAGCTTTCTTT.

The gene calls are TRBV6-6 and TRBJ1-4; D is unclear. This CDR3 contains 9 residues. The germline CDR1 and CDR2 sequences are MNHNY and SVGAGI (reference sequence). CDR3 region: CASGEKLFF. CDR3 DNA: TGTGCGAGCGGTGAAAAACTGTTTTTT.

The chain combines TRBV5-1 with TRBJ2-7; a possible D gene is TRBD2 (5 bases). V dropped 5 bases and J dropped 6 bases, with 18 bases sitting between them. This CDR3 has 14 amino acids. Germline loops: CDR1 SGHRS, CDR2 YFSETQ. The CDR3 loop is CASRPVDGIGEQYF. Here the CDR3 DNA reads TGCGCCAGCAGACCTGTCGACGGGATTGGCGAGCAGTACTTC. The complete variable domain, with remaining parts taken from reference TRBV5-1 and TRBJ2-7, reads KAGVTQTPRYLIKTRGQQVTLSCSPISGHRSVSWYQQTPGQGLQFLFEYFSETQRNKGNFPGRFSGRQFSNSRSEMNVSTLELGDSALYLCASRPVDGIGEQYFGPGTRLTVT.

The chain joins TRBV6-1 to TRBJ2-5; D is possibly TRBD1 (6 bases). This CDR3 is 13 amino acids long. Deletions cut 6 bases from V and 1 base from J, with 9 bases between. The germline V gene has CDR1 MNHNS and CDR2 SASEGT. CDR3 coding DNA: TGTGCCAGCAGGTGGACAGCCCAAGAGACCCAGTACTTC. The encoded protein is CASRWTAQETQYF.

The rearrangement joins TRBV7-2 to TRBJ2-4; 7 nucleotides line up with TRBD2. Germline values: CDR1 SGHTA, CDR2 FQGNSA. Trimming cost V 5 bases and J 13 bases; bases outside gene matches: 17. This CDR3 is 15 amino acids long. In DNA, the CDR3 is TGTGCCAGCAGCCCCCGGGAGGCCTACTACAATGAGCAGTACTTC. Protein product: CASSPREAYYNEQYF.

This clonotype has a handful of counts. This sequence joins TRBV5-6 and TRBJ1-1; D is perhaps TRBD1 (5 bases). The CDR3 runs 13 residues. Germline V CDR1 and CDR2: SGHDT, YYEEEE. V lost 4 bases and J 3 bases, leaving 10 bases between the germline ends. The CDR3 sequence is CASSPTRDTEAFF. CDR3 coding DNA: TGTGCCAGCAGCCCCACCAGGGACACTGAAGCTTTCTTT.

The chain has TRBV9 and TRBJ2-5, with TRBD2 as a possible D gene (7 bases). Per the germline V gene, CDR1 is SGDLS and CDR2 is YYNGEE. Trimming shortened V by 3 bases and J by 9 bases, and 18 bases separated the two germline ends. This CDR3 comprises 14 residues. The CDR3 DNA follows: TGTGCCAGCAGCGCCCATGTGGGAGGGGGGGCCCAGTACTTC. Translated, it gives CASSAHVGGGAQYF. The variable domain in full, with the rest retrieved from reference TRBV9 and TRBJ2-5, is DSGVTQTPKHLITATGQRVTLRCSPRSGDLSVYWYQQSLDQGLQFLIQYYNGEERAKGNILERFSAQQFPDLHSELNLSSLELGDSALYFCASSAHVGGGAQYFGPGTRLLVL.

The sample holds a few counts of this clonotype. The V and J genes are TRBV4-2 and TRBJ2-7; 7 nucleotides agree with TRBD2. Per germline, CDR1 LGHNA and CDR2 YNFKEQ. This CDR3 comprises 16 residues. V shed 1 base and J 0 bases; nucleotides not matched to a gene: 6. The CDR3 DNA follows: TGTGCCAGCAGCCAAGCGGCTAGCGGTAGCTCCTACGAGCAGTACTTC. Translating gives CASSQAASGSSYEQYF.

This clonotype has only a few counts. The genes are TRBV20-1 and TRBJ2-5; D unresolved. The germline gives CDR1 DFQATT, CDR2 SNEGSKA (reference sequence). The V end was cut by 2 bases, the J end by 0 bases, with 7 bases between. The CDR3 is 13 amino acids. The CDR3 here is CSARYGYQETQYF. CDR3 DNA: TGCAGTGCTAGATATGGGTACCAAGAGACCCAGTACTTC.

CDR3 DNA sequence: TGTGCCAGCAGATGGGAATCCTACGAGCAGTACTTC. It specifies CASRWESYEQYF. This chain joins TRBV27 and TRBJ2-5; D is unclear. TRBJ2-7 explains the end of the DNA better; the J call may be wrong. This CDR3 contains 12 residues. Looked up from germline, CDR1 is MNHEY and CDR2 is SMNVEV (reference sequence).

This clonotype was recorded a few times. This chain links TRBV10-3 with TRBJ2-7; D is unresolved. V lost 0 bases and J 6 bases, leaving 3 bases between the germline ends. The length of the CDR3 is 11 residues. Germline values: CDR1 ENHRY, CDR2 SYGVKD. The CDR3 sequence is CAISESVEQYF. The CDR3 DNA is TGTGCCATCAGTGAGTCAGTCGAGCAGTACTTC.

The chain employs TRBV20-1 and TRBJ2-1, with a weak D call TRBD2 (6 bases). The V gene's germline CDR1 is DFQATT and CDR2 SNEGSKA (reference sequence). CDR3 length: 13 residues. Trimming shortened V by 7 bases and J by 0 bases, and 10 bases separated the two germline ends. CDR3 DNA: TGCAGTGTGGGGGGACCCTCCTACAATGAGCAGTTCTTC. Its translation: CSVGGPSYNEQFF.

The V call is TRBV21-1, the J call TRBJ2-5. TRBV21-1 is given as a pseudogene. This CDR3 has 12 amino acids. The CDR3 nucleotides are TGTGCCAGCAGGGCATTTTACAATGAGCAGTACTTC. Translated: CASRAFYNEQYF.

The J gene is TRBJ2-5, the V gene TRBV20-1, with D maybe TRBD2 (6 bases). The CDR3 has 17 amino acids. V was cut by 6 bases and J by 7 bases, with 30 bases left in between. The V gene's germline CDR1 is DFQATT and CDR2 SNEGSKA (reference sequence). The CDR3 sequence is CSAKNKLAQNRRATQYF. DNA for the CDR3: TGCAGTGCCAAAAACAAACTAGCCCAAAATCGTCGGGCGACCCAGTACTTC.

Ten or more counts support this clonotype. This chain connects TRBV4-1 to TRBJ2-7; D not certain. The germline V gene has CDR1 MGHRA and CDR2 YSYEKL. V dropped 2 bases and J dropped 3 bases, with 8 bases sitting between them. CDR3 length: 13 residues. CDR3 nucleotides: TGCGCCAGCAGCCAAATTGGCAGCTACGAGCAGTACTTC. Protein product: CASSQIGSYEQYF.

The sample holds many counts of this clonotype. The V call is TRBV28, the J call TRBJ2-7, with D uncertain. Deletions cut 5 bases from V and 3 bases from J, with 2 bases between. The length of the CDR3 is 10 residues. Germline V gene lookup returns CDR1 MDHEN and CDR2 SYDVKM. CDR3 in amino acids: CASSRYEQYF. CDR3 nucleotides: TGTGCCAGCAGTCGCTACGAGCAGTACTTC.

The DNA for the CDR3 is TGCGCCAGCAGCTTGGGACTAGCGGACCAAGAGACCCAGTTCTTC. Translated: CASSLGLADQETQFF. The chain has TRBV5-1 and TRBJ2-5, with TRBD2 matching over 9 bases. Gene TRBJ2-1 matches the end of the DNA better, so the J call may be wrong. CDR1 SGHRS and CDR2 YFSETQ come from the germline V gene. The CDR3 consists of 15 residues.

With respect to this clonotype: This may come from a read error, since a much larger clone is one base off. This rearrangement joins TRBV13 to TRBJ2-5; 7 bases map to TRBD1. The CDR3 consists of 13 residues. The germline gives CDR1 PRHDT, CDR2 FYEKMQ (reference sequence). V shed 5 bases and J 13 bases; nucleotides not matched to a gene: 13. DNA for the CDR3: TGTGCCAGCAGCACCCGGACAGGACAGAACCCGTACTTC. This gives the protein CASSTRTGQNPYF.